The clone carrying this TCR beta chain was picked up a small number of times. Germline CDR1 and CDR2: SGHAT and FQNNGV. This CDR3 is 15 amino acids long. The V gene lost 2 bases and the J gene lost 9 bases, with 17 bases spanning the gap. The sample is drawn from a study of PD-L1 blockade in urothelial cancer. Time point meaning: peripheral blood 6 weeks after treatment start. The assay was immunoSEQ multiplex PCR, and TCRdb's table has in-frame clones only and misses some. The sample has approximately 83,000 clones, less than 85% seen once; the top ten hold around 7.7%. The V and J genes are TRBV11-2 and TRBJ2-1; a weak D match, TRBD2 (6 bases). The receptor comes from a man in his 70s with urothelial cancer. The material was PBMCs, obtained around atezolizumab (anti-PD-L1) treatment. CDR3: CASSLRGPPGSEQFF. The CDR3 region has the DNA TGTGCCAGCAGCTTACGAGGTCCCCCCGGGAGTGAGCAGTTCTTC. Complete variable domain (other parts from reference TRBV11-2 and TRBJ2-1): EAGVAQSPRYKIIEKRQSVAFWCNPISGHATLYWYQQILGQGPKLLIQFQNNGVVDDSQLPKDRFSAERLKGVDSTLKIQPAKLEDSAVYLCASSLRGPPGSEQFFGPGTRLTVL.